Presented here are 29 T cell receptor beta chains from one specimen sequenced in a study of beta chain features in type 1 diabetes. The study's findings and limits: Shorter TCRB CDR3s, moderately but significantly so, were found in Type 1 diabetes patients in all four CD4+ subsets.

Every isolated RNA sample was fully reverse transcribed, so sequencing captured expressed TCRB transcripts. Clones were sequenced by immunoSEQ multiplex PCR, and TCRdb holds only the in-frame ones, with some missing. The profile shows roughly 160,000 clones, approximately 8.1% of them singletons. These receptors have no identified antigens. The sample was central memory CD4+ T cells from blood. These receptor sequences come from a woman between 40 and 50 years old with type 1 diabetes.

In this sample, this clone turned up a few times. CDR3 DNA: TGTGCTAGTGGCCTCGGGACAGGGGTCGGTCAGCCCCAGCATTTT. It encodes CASGLGTGVGQPQHF. The chain employs TRBV12-5 and TRBJ1-5; TRBD1 agrees at 10 bases. The CDR3 sequence is 15 residues long. V lost 6 bases to trimming and J lost 6 bases; unmatched junction nucleotides: 8. The germline V gene has CDR1 LGHNT and CDR2 FRNRAP.

This chain connects TRBV28 to TRBJ2-3; perhaps TRBD1 as D (6 bases). The CDR3 loop spans 15 amino acids. The V end lost 2 bases, the J end lost 9 bases, and 18 bases lay between the germline ends. The germline gives CDR1 MDHEN, CDR2 SYDVKM. The CDR3 loop is CASSLPRPLQGTQYF. The CDR3 DNA reads TGTGCCAGCAGTTTACCCCGGCCCCTCCAGGGGACGCAGTATTTT.

The chain has TRBV18 and TRBJ2-7, with 9 bases identical to TRBD1. This CDR3 spans 16 amino acids. Germline V gene lookup returns CDR1 KGHSH and CDR2 LQKENI. V shed 3 bases, J shed 7 bases, and the junction held 13 bases outside the gene matches. The CDR3 DNA reads as TGTGCCAGCTCACCCGGTAAAGCCGGGACAGGGATTGAGCAGTACTTC. It specifies CASSPGKAGTGIEQYF.

This clone was recorded a few times. The chain employs TRBV6-5 and TRBJ1-5; D possibly corresponds to TRBD1 (5 bases). The germline CDR1 and CDR2 sequences are MNHEY and SVGAGI. Trimming took off 6 bases at V and 0 bases at J, with 9 bases between the two ends. There are 14 residues in the CDR3. The CDR3 nucleotides read TGTGCCAGCAGCTCTCAGGGTAGCAATCAGCCCCAGCATTTT. This translates into CASSSQGSNQPQHF.

This clone was recorded many times. The rearrangement joins TRBV29-1 to TRBJ1-2; tentatively, D is TRBD1 (5 bases). This CDR3 is built from 15 residues. Trimming took off 2 bases at V and 8 bases at J, with 21 bases between the two ends. In germline, CDR1 is SQVTM, CDR2 ANQGSEA. CDR3: CSVERAGPGPEGYTF. The CDR3 region has the DNA TGCAGCGTTGAAAGAGCAGGGCCGGGCCCTGAAGGCTACACCTTC.

This clone was observed a few times. V gene TRBV5-1 combines with J gene TRBJ1-4, with D maybe TRBD1 (5 bases). V was cut by 4 bases and J by 1 base, with 11 bases left in between. This CDR3 has 15 amino acids. Germline V gene sequence: CDR1 SGHRS, CDR2 YFSETQ. CDR3 in DNA: TGCGCCAGCAGCCCGCCGGGGGGAACTAATGAAAAACTGTTTTTT. Encoded protein: CASSPPGGTNEKLFF.

This clone was seen more than once but under ten times. The CDR3, as DNA: TGTGCCAGCAGCTTAGGGAAAGGACAGACGGAGACCCAGTACTTC. The encoded protein is CASSLGKGQTETQYF. The chain joins TRBV7-2 to TRBJ2-5, with D possibly being TRBD1 (6 bases). The V gene's germline CDR1 is SGHTA and CDR2 FQGNSA. V shed 1 base and J shed 5 bases, with 14 bases lying between them. The length of the CDR3 is 15 residues.

The CDR3 loop reads CASTRQGARNEQFF. For the CDR3, the DNA is TGTGCCAGTACCCGACAGGGGGCAAGGAATGAGCAGTTCTTC. The chain has TRBV19 and TRBJ2-1; TRBD1 agrees at 10 bases. The CDR3 totals 14 residues. V trimming: 7 bases; J trimming: 7 bases; junction bases outside the gene matches: 7. CDR1 LNHDA and CDR2 SQIVND come from the germline V gene (reference sequence).

This clone was observed many times. V usage is TRBV7-9 and J usage is TRBJ2-5; D might be TRBD1 (5 bases). The CDR3 length is 14 residues. The V end was cut by 4 bases, the J end by 4 bases, with 13 bases between. Germline CDR1 and CDR2: SEHNR and FQNEAQ (reference sequence). CDR3 protein: CASSSPREAETQYF. The CDR3 coding sequence is TGTGCCAGCAGCTCACCCAGGGAAGCAGAGACCCAGTACTTC.

This clone has just a few counts. The V gene is TRBV28, the J gene TRBJ1-2; D is ambiguous. Per germline, CDR1 MDHEN and CDR2 SYDVKM. Trimming left V 10 bases short and J 6 bases short, with 9 bases between. The CDR3 is made up of 10 amino acids. Written as DNA, the CDR3 is TGTGCCACGCGGAGGAATGGCTACACCTTC. It translates to CATRRNGYTF.

This clone was counted between two and nine times. V usage is TRBV11-1 and J usage is TRBJ2-2; a possible D gene is TRBD2 (6 bases). This CDR3 is built from 14 residues. V was trimmed by 3 bases and J by 6 bases, leaving 11 bases between them. Germline V CDR1 and CDR2: SGHAT, FQDESV (reference sequence). CDR3 protein: CASSFGGKAGELFF. Written as DNA, the CDR3 is TGTGCCAGCAGCTTTGGGGGGAAGGCCGGGGAGCTGTTTTTT. Full variable domain (rest looked up from reference TRBV11-1 and TRBJ2-2): EAEVAQSPRYKITEKSQAVAFWCDPISGHATLYWYRQILGQGPELLVQFQDESVVDDSQLPKDRFSAERLKGVDSTLKIQPAELGDSAMYLCASSFGGKAGELFFGEGSRLTVL.

The chain employs TRBV11-2 and TRBJ2-5; TRBD2 matches 7 bases. This CDR3 spans 15 amino acids. After removal of 7 bases from V and 5 bases from J, the junction contained 13 bases not matched to a gene. The germline V gene has CDR1 SGHAT and CDR2 FQNNGV. CDR3 coding DNA: TGTGCCAGCACCAACGGACTAGGAGGTGTTGAGACCCAGTACTTC. This sequence encodes CASTNGLGGVETQYF.

This clone came up a few times. V usage is TRBV28 and J usage is TRBJ1-1; TRBD1 is a possible D gene (5 bases). The CDR3 has 12 residues. Trimming removed 2 bases at V and 14 bases at J, with 15 bases between. The germline gives CDR1 MDHEN, CDR2 SYDVKM. CDR3 nucleotides: TGTGCCAGCAGTTTAGCGGGGGTGGACACGTTCTTT. Translation: CASSLAGVDTFF.

V and J are TRBV29-1 and TRBJ2-7; D perhaps matches TRBD1 (6 bases). Trimming took 4 bases from V and 6 from J, leaving 22 bases between them. The CDR3 extends over 15 amino acids. Germline-derived CDR1 and CDR2 are SQVTM and ANQGSEA. CDR3 DNA: TGCAGCGTTGCCAGGTCAGGGTTTTTACAGGGCGAGCAGTACTTC. Its translation: CSVARSGFLQGEQYF.

The chain uses TRBV4-3 and TRBJ2-3, with a tentative D call TRBD2 (6 bases). Germline V lookup: CDR1 LGHNA, CDR2 YSLEER. The CDR3 spans 15 residues. V lost 6 bases and J lost 0, with 13 bases in between. The CDR3 protein is CASSRLASSTDTQYF. The DNA for the CDR3 is TGCGCCAGCAGTCGGCTAGCGTCTAGCACAGATACGCAGTATTTT.

The J gene is TRBJ2-5, the V gene TRBV7-2; the match to TRBD1 covers 8 bases. The V and J ends lost 4 bases and 5 bases, in that order; junction bases with no gene match: 3. CDR1 and CDR2 from the germline V gene are SGHTA and FQGNSA. The CDR3 loop spans 13 amino acids. The DNA for the CDR3 is TGTGCCAGCAGCTCAGGGGGCCGGGAGACCCAGTACTTC. This encodes CASSSGGRETQYF.

This clone has a count of ten or more. The V call is TRBV2, the J call TRBJ2-1, with TRBD2 identical over 7 bases. The V gene end was trimmed by 3 bases and the J gene end by 7 bases; junction bases not matched to a gene: 9. This CDR3 is built from 15 residues. Looked up from germline, CDR1 is SNHLY and CDR2 is FYNNEI. The CDR3 bases are TGTGCCAGCAGTGATGACGGACTAGGACCGAATGAGCAGTTCTTC. It codes for CASSDDGLGPNEQFF.

This chain uses TRBV5-6 with TRBJ1-1, with D hard to call. In germline, CDR1 is SGHDT, CDR2 YYEEEE. This CDR3 contains 12 residues. V gave up 4 bases and J gave up 4 bases, with 8 bases separating them. The CDR3 bases are TGTGCCAGCAGCACCGTCGGCACTGAAGCTTTCTTT. This encodes CASSTVGTEAFF.

The rearrangement links TRBV18 to TRBJ2-4; possibly TRBD2 for D (5 bases). V was clipped by 3 bases and J by 4 bases, with 10 bases between them. CDR1 and CDR2 (germline): KGHSH, LQKENI. The CDR3 has 14 residues. The CDR3 sequence is CASSPETTKNIQYF. The DNA for the CDR3 is TGTGCCAGCTCACCGGAGACTACTAAAAACATTCAGTACTTC.

The table lists this clone with a few counts. This chain links TRBV19 with TRBJ1-5, with 7 bases lining up with TRBD1. This CDR3 spans 16 amino acids. Germline V gene data show CDR1 as LNHDA and CDR2 as SQIVND (reference sequence). The ends lost 4 bases at V and 2 bases at J; junction bases unmatched: 8. CDR3 sequence: CASSTSLGTGNQPQHF. CDR3 coding DNA: TGTGCCAGTAGTACAAGCCTCGGGACAGGCAATCAGCCCCAGCATTTT.

Worth noting for this clone: This likely traces to a read error, being one base from a far larger clone. Different DNA sequences within this sample yield the same CDR3. The chain is built from TRBV9 and TRBJ2-2; D is unresolved. Trimming left V 0 bases short and J 2 bases short, with 5 bases between. This CDR3 has 14 amino acids. CDR1 SGDLS and CDR2 YYNGEE come from the germline V gene. DNA for the CDR3: TGTGCCAGCAGCGTAGACAGAAACACCGGGGAGCTGTTTTTT. Its protein is CASSVDRNTGELFF.

V usage is TRBV19 and J usage is TRBJ2-7; 8 nucleotides agree with TRBD1. This CDR3 is built from 14 residues. J gave up 6 bases and V 4 bases, and 8 bases lay outside the gene matches. CDR1 LNHDA and CDR2 SQIVND come from the germline V gene (reference sequence). DNA for the CDR3: TGTGCCAGTAGTAATTCCGGGACAGGAGTCGAGCAGTACTTC. It is translated as CASSNSGTGVEQYF.

The sample holds many counts of this clone. The genes are TRBV28 and TRBJ2-3, with D maybe TRBD2 (5 bases). Germline loops: CDR1 MDHEN, CDR2 SYDVKM. This CDR3 spans 15 amino acids. Trimming removed 5 bases at V and 2 bases at J, with 14 bases between. CDR3 sequence (DNA): TGTGCCAGCAGTCCACCATCTAGCCTCACAGATACGCAGTATTTT. Amino acids: CASSPPSSLTDTQYF.

This clone was found a few times. The J gene is TRBJ2-1, the V gene TRBV29-1; 8 positions match TRBD1. The CDR3 has 12 residues. Germline values: CDR1 SQVTM, CDR2 ANQGSEA. The junction had 3 bases not matched to a gene; V was cut back by 3 bases and J by 8 bases. This CDR3 is CSVEGQVDEQFF. Here the CDR3 DNA reads TGCAGCGTTGAGGGACAGGTCGATGAGCAGTTCTTC.

This clone was seen more than once but under ten times. The V gene is TRBV14, the J gene TRBJ2-1, with no clear D. Trimming stripped 5 bases from V and 5 bases from J, with 7 bases between. Germline lookup yields CDR1 SGHDN and CDR2 FVKESK. The CDR3 totals 12 residues. CDR3 amino acids: CASSLLHNEQFF. Here the CDR3 DNA reads TGTGCCAGCAGCTTACTACACAATGAGCAGTTCTTC. The variable domain in full, with the rest retrieved from reference TRBV14 and TRBJ2-1, is EAGVTQFPSHSVIEKGQTVTLRCDPISGHDNLYWYRRVMGKEIKFLLHFVKESKQDESGMPNNRFLAERTGGTYSTLKVQPAELEDSGVYFCASSLLHNEQFFGPGTRLTVL.

The chain employs TRBV7-3 and TRBJ1-5, with D possibly matching TRBD1 (5 bases). CDR3 length: 13 residues. Trimming removed 5 bases from V and 5 bases from J, with 10 bases in between. Germline values: CDR1 SGHTA, CDR2 FQGTGA. CDR3 protein: CASSPGWDQPQHF. CDR3 sequence (DNA): TGTGCCAGCAGCCCAGGGTGGGATCAGCCCCAGCATTTT. The whole variable domain, remainder taken from reference TRBV7-3 and TRBJ1-5, is GAGVSQTPSNKVTEKGKYVELRCDPISGHTALYWYRQSLGQGPEFLIYFQGTGAADDSGLPNDRFFAVRPEGSVSTLKIQRTERGDSAVYLCASSPGWDQPQHFGDGTRLSIL.

This clone was picked up a small number of times. The J gene is TRBJ2-7, the V gene TRBV5-6, with D possibly being TRBD2 (6 bases). Germline assignment: CDR1 SGHDT and CDR2 YYEEEE. Trimming took 1 base from V and 7 from J, leaving 12 bases between them. The CDR3 has 13 amino acids. The CDR3 region is CASSLWGVHEQYF. CDR3 DNA: TGTGCCAGCAGCTTGTGGGGGGTCCATGAGCAGTACTTC.

CDR3 DNA sequence: TGTGCCAGCAGCGTAGCCCCGCAGGGAAACGGGGAGCTGTTTTTT. It is translated as CASSVAPQGNGELFF. The chain carries TRBV9 and TRBJ2-2, with a tentative D call TRBD1 (5 bases). With 0 bases removed from V and 7 bases from J, the gap between germline ends came to 13 bases. The CDR3 loop spans 15 amino acids. Germline CDR1 and CDR2: SGDLS and YYNGEE.

This clone has only a few counts. The chain employs TRBV4-1 and TRBJ1-4; D might be TRBD1 (6 bases). The V and J ends lost 1 base and 6 bases respectively, with 15 bases between them. This CDR3 has 16 residues. Germline V CDR1 and CDR2: MGHRA, YSYEKL. The chain's CDR3 is CASSQAVTGEDEKLFF. CDR3 DNA sequence: TGCGCCAGCAGCCAAGCTGTGACAGGAGAAGATGAAAAACTGTTTTTT.